A selection of T cell receptor beta chains follows, all from one sample in a study of patients and donors after allogeneic stem cell transplantation. Via MiXCR, TCRdb re-called the RT-PCR reads, giving one row per CDR3 protein. This sample has about 230,000 distinct CDR3 sequences; around an eighth occur once, and the top ten carry around 10%. Sequenced sample: blood, either unsorted or a sorted T cell fraction (not recorded which). The receptor source for this set is a human donor who was either an allogeneic HSCT recipient or a stem cell or donor lymphocyte infusion donor (not recorded which). It is not recorded whose cells these are; they may come from a transplant donor. Each CDR3 is given with its conserved first and last residue. A D gene is named only where the DNA matches it firmly. The listing skips clone size in some rows; elsewhere it reads once, few, many or a size class.

clone size	D gene	V gene	J gene	CDR3 protein	CDR3 DNA
-	TRBD1	TRBV20-1	TRBJ2-5	CSARDVRDRPETQYF	TGCAGTGCTAGAGATGTTAGGGACAGGCCTGAGACCCAGTACTTC
many	TRBD2	TRBV6-2/TRBV6-3	TRBJ2-2	CASSRPGLGRELFF	TGTGCCAGCAGCAGACCGGGACTAGGAAGGGAGCTGTTTTTT
many	-	TRBV6-1	TRBJ1-2	CASSEALVTVYGYTF	TGTGCCAGCAGTGAAGCACTTGTGACAGTCTATGGCTACACCTTC
many	-	TRBV20-1	TRBJ1-1	CSAREAPGAEAFF	TGCAGTGCTAGAGAGGCCCCAGGCGCTGAAGCTTTCTTT
few	TRBD2	TRBV9	TRBJ2-3	CASSVGTSGFTDTQYF	TGTGCCAGCAGCGTCGGGACTAGCGGGTTCACAGATACGCAGTATTTT
-	-	TRBV27	TRBJ2-1	CASSSRSYDEQFF	TGTGCCAGCAGTTCGCGGAGTTATGATGAGCAGTTCTTC
few	-	TRBV7-8	TRBJ2-3	CASSLLQLSADTQYF	TGTGCCAGCAGCTTACTCCAGTTGTCGGCAGATACGCAGTATTTT
-	TRBD2	TRBV12-3/TRBV12-4	TRBJ2-3	CASRPAGGLKTQYF	TGTGCCAGCCGACCGGCGGGAGGGCTTAAAACGCAGTATTTT
many	TRBD2	TRBV3-1	TRBJ2-2	CASSQGGGSGGIGELFF	TGTGCCAGCAGCCAAGGTGGCGGGAGTGGCGGAATCGGGGAGCTGTTTTTT
-	TRBD1	TRBV29-1	TRBJ1-4	CSAAVSRDRNKTNEKLFF	TGCAGCGCTGCTGTTTCCCGGGACAGGAACAAAACTAATGAAAAACTGTTTTTT
few	-	TRBV7-6	TRBJ1-1	CASSLLAQGNTEAFF	TGTGCCAGCAGCTTACTGGCCCAGGGGAACACTGAAGCTTTCTTT
few	TRBD2	TRBV20-1	TRBJ2-3	CSAETSSGGDLRADTQYF	TGCAGTGCTGAGACGTCCAGCGGGGGGGACCTCCGAGCAGATACGCAGTATTTT
-	TRBD2	TRBV6-5	TRBJ2-1	CASSYLTSRSSYNEQFF	TGTGCCAGCAGTTACCTGACTAGCAGGAGCTCCTACAATGAGCAGTTCTTC
few	-	TRBV30	TRBJ1-5	CAWSRGPDQPQHF	TGTGCCTGGAGCCGGGGCCCTGATCAGCCCCAGCATTTT
many	-	TRBV7-2	TRBJ2-3	CASSTNPTDTQYF	TGTGCCAGCAGCACAAACCCCACAGATACGCAGTATTTT